The 13 T cell receptor beta chains listed next were all sequenced from one sample in a study of cytomegalovirus exposure and HLA in healthy donors. The study ran its PCR with 60 Vbeta and 13 Jbeta primers. TCRdb's table, derived via immunoSEQ multiplex PCR, lists solely in-frame clones and lacks some. The data contain 200,000 to 250,000 clones, about 86% of them singletons. Sequencing input: PBMCs. These receptor sequences come from a woman in her fifties or sixties in good health and CMV-seropositive.

This CDR3 is CASSPGGRRTEAFF. As DNA, the CDR3 is TGCGCCAGCAGCCCCGGGGGGCGCAGGACTGAAGCTTTCTTT. V is TRBV5-1 and J is TRBJ1-1, with D perhaps TRBD1 (6 bases). This CDR3 contains 14 residues. Trimming pared 4 bases from V and 5 bases from J, leaving 15 bases between. Germline CDR1 is SGHRS and CDR2 is YFSETQ.

This clone was recorded once. The V and J genes are TRBV5-4 and TRBJ1-2, with a possible D match to TRBD1 (5 bases). The V end was cut by 0 bases, the J end by 7 bases, with 10 bases between. The CDR3 covers 13 residues. CDR1 and CDR2 (germline): SGHNT, YYREEE (reference sequence). CDR3 sequence: CASSLEPGRGYTF. CDR3 coding DNA: TGTGCCAGCAGCTTGGAGCCAGGGCGTGGCTACACCTTC.

V is TRBV10-3 and J is TRBJ1-1; D gene uncertain. This CDR3 is built from 13 residues. Trimming left V 5 bases short and J 1 base short, with 8 bases between. Germline CDR1 and CDR2: ENHRY and SYGVKD. The CDR3 DNA follows: TGTGCCATCAGTCCTCCGGGGAACACTGAAGCTTTCTTT. Protein sequence: CAISPPGNTEAFF.

V is TRBV6-5 and J is TRBJ1-3; 7 nucleotides line up with TRBD1. Germline assignment: CDR1 MNHEY and CDR2 SVGAGI. With 4 bases clipped from V and 2 bases from J, the junction kept 5 bases outside the gene matches. This CDR3 has 15 residues. Here the CDR3 reads CASSFADRAGNTIYF. The DNA for the CDR3 is TGTGCCAGCAGTTTCGCCGACAGGGCTGGAAACACCATATATTTT.

A few counts support this clone. The chain is built from TRBV6-1 and TRBJ1-1, with TRBD1 matching over 8 bases. The V segment lost 6 bases and the J segment 4 bases; nucleotides outside the gene matches: 7. The CDR3 sequence is 14 residues long. The germline V gene has CDR1 MNHNS and CDR2 SASEGT. CDR3 residues: CASSTTGGVTEAFF. CDR3 in DNA: TGTGCCAGCAGCACAACAGGGGGTGTCACTGAAGCTTTCTTT.

The CDR3 coding sequence is TGTGCCAGCTCACCACCATACGACATTAACTATGGCTACACCTTC. Amino acid sequence: CASSPPYDINYGYTF. The V call is TRBV18, the J call TRBJ1-2; no clear D. CDR1 and CDR2 from the germline V gene are KGHSH and LQKENI. Trimming removed 0 bases from V and 1 base from J, with 9 bases in between. The CDR3 spans 15 residues.

The chain recombines TRBV21-1 with TRBJ2-7; no check of the table's D call, TRBD1, against the DNA was made. TRBV21-1 is recorded as a pseudogene. The CDR3 has 18 residues. DNA for the CDR3: TGTGCCAGCAGCAAAGCCCTCTGTACTATGACAGGCACCTACGAGCAGTACTTC. It encodes CASSKALCTMTGTYEQYF.

This clone was picked up a small number of times. The V call is TRBV4-1, the J call TRBJ1-4; 7 positions match TRBD1. V shed 4 bases and J 5 bases; nucleotides not matched to a gene: 7. This CDR3 contains 15 residues. From germline, CDR1 is MGHRA and CDR2 YSYEKL. CDR3 in amino acids: CASSRDDRVNEKLFF. The CDR3 DNA reads as TGCGCCAGCAGCCGAGACGACAGGGTCAATGAAAAACTGTTTTTT.

The chain recombines TRBV5-1 with TRBJ2-2; TRBD2 is a possible D gene (5 bases). The ends were cut back, 1 base at V and 4 bases at J, with 11 bases in the middle. The CDR3 consists of 15 residues. From germline, CDR1 is SGHRS and CDR2 YFSETQ. This chain's CDR3 is CASSLPGKVTGELFF. CDR3 sequence (DNA): TGCGCCAGCAGCTTGCCCGGGAAAGTCACCGGGGAGCTGTTTTTT. The full variable domain, with the rest looked up from reference TRBV5-1 and TRBJ2-2, is KAGVTQTPRYLIKTRGQQVTLSCSPISGHRSVSWYQQTPGQGLQFLFEYFSETQRNKGNFPGRFSGRQFSNSRSEMNVSTLELGDSALYLCASSLPGKVTGELFFGEGSRLTVL.

This clone showed up just once. V is TRBV29-1 and J is TRBJ1-1, with TRBD1 identical over 9 bases. The germline V gene has CDR1 SQVTM and CDR2 ANQGSEA. With 4 bases clipped from V and 4 bases from J, the junction kept 4 bases outside the gene matches. The CDR3 length is 13 residues. Here the CDR3 reads CSVGDRALTEAFF. DNA of the CDR3: TGCAGCGTTGGGGACAGGGCCCTCACTGAAGCTTTCTTT.

The chain recombines TRBV7-3 with TRBJ2-2; 8 bases align to TRBD2. V shed 6 bases, J shed 0 bases, and the junction held 6 bases outside the gene matches. Germline CDR1 and CDR2: SGHTA and FQGTGA. The CDR3 has 16 residues. For the CDR3, the DNA is TGTGCCAGCAGAATTACGGGACTAGCGAACACCGGGGAGCTGTTTTTT. Translating gives CASRITGLANTGELFF.

This chain links TRBV28 with TRBJ2-4; maybe TRBD1 (6 bases). Trimming removed 6 bases at V and 9 bases at J, with 12 bases between. The CDR3 consists of 12 residues. In germline, CDR1 is MDHEN, CDR2 SYDVKM. CDR3 loop: CASRQGRTIQYF. CDR3 nucleotides: TGTGCCAGCAGACAGGGCCGGACCATTCAGTACTTC.

The chain joins TRBV6-6 to TRBJ1-5; D not resolved. This CDR3 has 14 residues. Germline lookup yields CDR1 MNHNY and CDR2 SVGAGI (reference sequence). Trimming took off 5 bases at V and 2 bases at J, with 10 bases between the two ends. Written as DNA, the CDR3 is TGTGCCAGCAGTACCCGAGAGGGCAATCAGCCCCAGCATTTT. It codes for CASSTREGNQPQHF.